One and the same sample provided the 12 T cell receptor beta chains below, sequenced in a study of T cells after yellow fever vaccination. MiXCR was run by TCRdb on the 5' RACE reads, yielding one entry per CDR3 protein. There are hundreds of thousands of distinct CDR3 sequences in the sample; under 15% occur only once, and 2.5% to 4% lies in the top ten. This specimen was CD4+ T cells sorted from PBMCs, taken 15 days after the yellow fever booster vaccination. The receptors were sampled from a man aged 18-30 years who received the YFV17D yellow fever vaccine.

The gene calls are TRBV5-4 and TRBJ2-6; tentative D call: TRBD2 (6 bases). The CDR3 spans 16 residues. The V and J ends lost 1 base and 0 bases respectively, with 8 bases between them. CDR1 is SGHNT and CDR2 is YYREEE in the germline V gene (reference sequence). The CDR3 DNA reads as TGTGCCAGCAGCTTGAACGGGGGCTCTGGGGCCAACGTCCTGACTTTC. This encodes CASSLNGGSGANVLTF.

The gene calls are TRBV20-1 and TRBJ2-7; the D gene is possibly TRBD2 (6 bases). The V end lost 6 bases, the J end lost 4 bases, and 19 bases lay between the germline ends. This CDR3 contains 14 residues. In germline, CDR1 is DFQATT, CDR2 SNEGSKA (reference sequence). The CDR3 here is CSAPREQGGYEQYF. The CDR3 DNA is TGCAGTGCCCCCCGGGAGCAGGGTGGGTACGAGCAGTACTTC.

This clonotype was recorded a few times. The chain is built from TRBV5-6 and TRBJ1-5; 10 positions agree with TRBD1. Germline loops: CDR1 SGHDT, CDR2 YYEEEE. The trim removed 3 bases at V and 7 bases at J, leaving 13 bases unmatched. The CDR3 spans 17 residues. Here the CDR3 reads CASSSTGGELGAQPQHF. For the CDR3, the DNA is TGTGCCAGCAGCTCGACAGGGGGCGAGCTTGGGGCCCAGCCCCAGCATTTT.

A few counts support this clonotype. V usage is TRBV25-1 and J usage is TRBJ2-2; D could derive from TRBD1 or TRBD2 (5 bases each). The CDR3 runs 15 residues. Per the germline V gene, CDR1 is MGHDK and CDR2 is SYGVNS. V was trimmed by 4 bases and J by 6 bases, leaving 15 bases between them. The CDR3 loop reads CASSVPGTRAGELFF. Written as DNA, the CDR3 is TGTGCCAGCAGTGTCCCGGGGACCAGGGCCGGGGAGCTGTTTTTT. Full variable domain (rest looked up from reference TRBV25-1 and TRBJ2-2): EADIYQTPRYLVIGTGKKITLECSQTMGHDKMYWYQQDPGMELHLIHYSYGVNSTEKGDLSSESTVSRIRTEHFPLTLESARPSHTSQYLCASSVPGTRAGELFFGEGSRLTVL.

This clonotype was seen more than once but under ten times. J is TRBJ2-2 and V is TRBV15; TRBD1 matches 8 bases. Germline V gives CDR1 LNHNV, CDR2 YYDKDF (reference sequence). The V segment lost 0 bases and the J segment 5 bases; nucleotides outside the gene matches: 11. The CDR3 contains 18 residues. The CDR3 nucleotides are TGTGCCACCAGCAGAGATCCCCCCCACAGGGGGTCTACCGGGGAGCTGTTTTTT. Its protein product is CATSRDPPHRGSTGELFF.

This clonotype was observed at least ten times. The chain recombines TRBV11-2 with TRBJ2-4, with D tentatively TRBD2 (5 bases). The CDR3 covers 16 residues. Germline V gene data show CDR1 as SGHAT and CDR2 as FQNNGV. Trimming took 1 base from V and 1 from J, leaving 11 bases between them. CDR3 nucleotide sequence: TGTGCCAGCAGCTTAGTCCCGGGCGGGGCCAAAAACATTCAGTACTTC. Its protein is CASSLVPGGAKNIQYF.

This sequence joins TRBV12-3 or TRBV12-4 and TRBJ2-7; TRBD2 aligns across 7 bases. With V trimmed by 6 bases and J by 6 bases, 5 bases remained unmatched. This CDR3 has 12 residues. In nucleotides, the CDR3 is TGTGCCAGCAGCCGACTAGCAGGCGAGCAGTACTTC. This translates into CASSRLAGEQYF.

A few counts support this clonotype. The chain's CDR3 is CSGLGAGNEKLFF. CDR3 coding DNA: TGCAGCGGCTTGGGGGCCGGTAATGAAAAACTGTTTTTT. This chain links TRBV29-1 with TRBJ1-4; tentative D call: TRBD1 (6 bases). The V gene lost 7 bases and the J gene lost 4 bases, with 13 bases spanning the gap. Germline V gives CDR1 SQVTM, CDR2 ANQGSEA. CDR3 length equals 13 residues.

Only a few counts were recorded for this clonotype. This sequence joins TRBV4-3 and TRBJ1-5; TRBD1 might be the D (5 bases). Trimming took off 1 base at V and 1 base at J, with 8 bases between the two ends. The germline CDR1 and CDR2 sequences are LGHNA and YSLEER. The CDR3 spans 15 residues. The CDR3 spells CASSQGGDSNQPQHF. The CDR3 DNA reads TGCGCCAGCAGCCAAGGAGGGGACAGCAATCAGCCCCAGCATTTT.

The V gene is TRBV5-1, the J gene TRBJ2-4; no reliable D call. Between the trimmed V and J ends, which lost 0 bases and 7 bases, there was a span of 11 bases. CDR1 is SGHRS and CDR2 is YFSETQ in the germline V gene. The CDR3 totals 14 residues. This CDR3 is CASSLAGSENIQYF. Here the CDR3 DNA reads TGCGCCAGCAGCTTGGCCGGCAGTGAGAACATTCAGTACTTC.

This clonotype came up many times. The chain recombines TRBV12-3 or TRBV12-4 with TRBJ1-5; a weak D match, TRBD1 (5 bases). CDR3 length: 15 residues. Trimming removed 5 bases at V and 2 bases at J, with 13 bases between. Written as DNA, the CDR3 is TGTGCCAGCAGTGACCAGGGTGTAGGCAATCAGCCCCAGCATTTT. Its protein product is CASSDQGVGNQPQHF.

The rearrangement joins TRBV5-1 to TRBJ1-4; D is unresolved. Between the trimmed V and J ends, which lost 1 base and 8 bases, there was a span of 12 bases. The CDR3 runs to 14 residues. Germline loops: CDR1 SGHRS, CDR2 YFSETQ. CDR3 bases: TGCGCCAGCAGCTTGCTCGGGTTGGAGGAAAAACTGTTTTTT. It is translated as CASSLLGLEEKLFF.